A single T cell receptor (beta chain) is shown here with its context. This CDR3 is 18 amino acids long. The trim removed 2 bases at V and 5 bases at J, leaving 12 bases unmatched. CDR1 and CDR2 from the germline V gene are KGHSH and LQKENI. Only in-frame clones appear in the TCRdb table, and some are missing; sequencing was by immunoSEQ multiplex PCR. The data show about 330,000 clones, roughly 85% seen once. This sample was included in a study of cytomegalovirus exposure and HLA in healthy donors. The TCR originated in a woman aged 18-35 years in good health and CMV-seronegative. The specimen sequenced was PBMCs. The rearrangement joins TRBV18 to TRBJ2-5; TRBD2 aligns across 12 bases. In DNA form, the CDR3 reads TGTGCCAGCTCACCAGGACTAGCGGGACCTCGAATCTATGAGACCCAGTACTTC. It is translated as CASSPGLAGPRIYETQYF. Supplemented by reference TRBV18 and TRBJ2-5, the full variable domain reads NAGVMQNPRHLVRRRGQEARLRCSPMKGHSHVYWYRQLPEEGLKFMVYLQKENIIDESGMPKERFSAEFPKEGPSILRIQQVVRGDSAAYFCASSPGLAGPRIYETQYFGPGTRLLVL.